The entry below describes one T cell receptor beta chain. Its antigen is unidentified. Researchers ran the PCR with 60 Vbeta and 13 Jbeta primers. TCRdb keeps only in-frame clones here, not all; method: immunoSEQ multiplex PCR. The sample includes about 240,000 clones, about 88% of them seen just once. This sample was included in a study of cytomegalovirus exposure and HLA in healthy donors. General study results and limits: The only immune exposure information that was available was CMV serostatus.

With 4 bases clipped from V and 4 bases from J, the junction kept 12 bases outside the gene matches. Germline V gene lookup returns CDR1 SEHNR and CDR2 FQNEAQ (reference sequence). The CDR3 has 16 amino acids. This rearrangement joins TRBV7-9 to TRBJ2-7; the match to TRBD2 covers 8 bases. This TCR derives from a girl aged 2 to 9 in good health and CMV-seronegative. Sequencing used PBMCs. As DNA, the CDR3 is TGTGCCAGCAGCTCGCAAGCGACTAGCGCCGGTTACGAGCAGTACTTC. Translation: CASSSQATSAGYEQYF.